These T cell receptor beta chains were read from a single sample in a study of blood T cell repertoires in COVID-19. Profiling relied on immunoSEQ multiplex PCR, and the TCRdb table lists in-frame clones only, not all of them. Counted here are some 300,000 clones, around 88% occurring once; the ten biggest clones make up 6.9%. Input material: peripheral blood. These receptors were taken from a woman in her thirties who had recovered from COVID-19. The CDR3 runs from the conserved cysteine through the conserved F or W. A row's size may be missing; if present it is once, few, many or a size class.

j_call clone_size v_call cdr3_length cdr3_aa
TRBJ1-2 . TRBV7-2 13 CASSLTGDWGYTF
TRBJ2-6 . TRBV28 20 CASSFGTGLSWSSGANVLTF
TRBJ2-7 few TRBV18 15 CASSPALAQDYEQYF
TRBJ2-7 . TRBV7-2 15 CASSARSGQRYEQYF
TRBJ1-1 . TRBV19 14 CASEAKGGGTEAFF
TRBJ1-2 . TRBV19 13 CASSIDSQVGYTF
TRBJ2-1 . TRBV28 16 CASSPSAGGPDNEQFF
TRBJ2-6 . TRBV3-1/TRBV3-2 19 CASSQFGRDSSSGANVLTF
TRBJ1-1 few TRBV18 12 CASSPVYSEAFF
TRBJ2-7 few TRBV7-9 16 CASSLTSGALGGEQYF
TRBJ1-5 once TRBV6-1 17 CASSEIGGRGFNQPQHF
TRBJ1-1 . TRBV9 14 CASSSGTGAVRAFF
TRBJ2-7 . TRBV5-1 11 CASSGDNEQYF
TRBJ2-3 few TRBV6-5 13 CASSRDSTDTQYF
TRBJ2-5 . TRBV4-1 13 CASRQGFGETQYF
TRBJ1-5 . TRBV28 14 CASSRSGSNQPQHF
TRBJ1-1 . TRBV6-6 12 CASSDRRTEAFF
TRBJ2-1 . TRBV18 15 CASSPIRTGGHEQFF
TRBJ2-1 . TRBV7-3 15 CASSGRGSSYNEQFF
TRBJ2-7 . TRBV14 14 CASTKTGERYEQYF
TRBJ1-2 . TRBV11-2 17 CASSLGQGQSSSYGYTF
TRBJ2-2 . TRBV9 15 CASSEDSRNTGELFF
TRBJ2-7 . TRBV4-2 15 CASSQDRWNRAEQYF
TRBJ2-1 . TRBV21-1 12 CASSKDMLRQFF
TRBJ1-2 . TRBV10-3 13 CAISFGQGYGYTF
TRBJ1-1 . TRBV5-1 14 CASSFSGEGTEAFF
TRBJ1-4 . TRBV6-5 14 CASSLDMSGEKLFF
TRBJ2-5 . TRBV7-2 15 CASSLVLAEWETQYF
TRBJ2-3 . TRBV7-2 16 CASSPWRDSLTDTQYF
TRBJ1-2 . TRBV6-5 13 CASSTDRRYGYTF
TRBJ2-7 . TRBV7-2 14 CASSRRTGADEQYF